These 26 T cell receptor beta chains share one sample of origin, sequenced in a study of ipilimumab plus nivolumab after autologous stem cell transplantation. The data were produced by immunoSEQ multiplex PCR, yet TCRdb's version contains in-frame clones alone and is incomplete. The data hold fewer than 85,000 clones, with 83% observed a single time. Material: PBMCs, obtained in a trial of ipilimumab plus nivolumab as post-transplant consolidation. Receptors originate from a male donor with diffuse large B-cell lymphoma.

The rearrangement links TRBV19 to TRBJ2-7; 9 bases are a match to TRBD1. This CDR3 is 15 amino acids long. J gave up 3 bases and V 5 bases, and 8 bases lay outside the gene matches. The germline V gene has CDR1 LNHDA and CDR2 SQIVND (reference sequence). The CDR3 sequence is CASSHNRGRGYEQYF. For the CDR3, the DNA is TGTGCCAGTAGTCATAACAGGGGGCGAGGCTACGAGCAGTACTTC.

V is TRBV5-6 and J is TRBJ2-5; perhaps D is TRBD1 or TRBD2 (6 bases each). Germline V gives CDR1 SGHDT, CDR2 YYEEEE. The CDR3 totals 14 residues. V was pared by 0 bases and J by 4 bases, with 10 bases between. CDR3 sequence reads: CASSLGGGRETQYF. The CDR3 bases are TGTGCCAGCAGCTTGGGAGGGGGGCGAGAGACCCAGTACTTC. Complete variable domain (other parts from reference TRBV5-6 and TRBJ2-5): DAGVTQSPTHLIKTRGQQVTLRCSPKSGHDTVSWYQQALGQGPQFIFQYYEEEERQRGNFPDRFSGHQFPNYSSELNVNALLLGDSALYLCASSLGGGRETQYFGPGTRLLVL.

The V call is TRBV9, the J call TRBJ2-2; maybe TRBD2 (6 bases). The CDR3 totals 15 residues. In germline, CDR1 is SGDLS, CDR2 YYNGEE. The germline V and J ends were trimmed by 3 bases and 6 bases, with 15 bases remaining between them. The CDR3 region is CASSAPGERAGELFF. CDR3 nucleotides: TGTGCCAGCAGCGCCCCGGGGGAAAGGGCCGGGGAGCTGTTTTTT.

This clone was counted only a few times. The gene calls are TRBV27 and TRBJ1-1, with unresolved D. The CDR3 sequence is 13 residues long. Between the trimmed V and J ends, which lost 6 bases and 1 base, there was a span of 9 bases. The germline gives CDR1 MNHEY, CDR2 SMNVEV (reference sequence). CDR3: CASRNYRNTEAFF. The CDR3 DNA follows: TGTGCCAGCAGGAACTACAGGAACACTGAAGCTTTCTTT.

The chain recombines TRBV5-4 with TRBJ1-1; no firm D call. The germline V and J ends were trimmed by 2 bases and 5 bases, with 16 bases remaining between them. This CDR3 comprises 15 residues. The germline CDR1 and CDR2 sequences are SGHNT and YYREEE (reference sequence). CDR3 in DNA: TGTGCCAGCAGCTTACCCGTCCGGAGCGGTACTGAAGCTTTCTTT. Translating it yields CASSLPVRSGTEAFF. The full variable domain, with the rest looked up from reference TRBV5-4 and TRBJ1-1, is ETGVTQSPTHLIKTRGQQVTLRCSSQSGHNTVSWYQQALGQGPQFIFQYYREEENGRGNFPPRFSGLQFPNYSSELNVNALELDDSALYLCASSLPVRSGTEAFFGQGTRLTVV.

The chain employs TRBV6-1 and TRBJ1-1; D is possibly TRBD1 (5 bases). This CDR3 contains 13 residues. Germline CDR1 is MNHNS and CDR2 is SASEGT. V was cut by 8 bases and J by 0 bases, with 10 bases left in between. The CDR3 DNA is TGTGCCAGCCTAGACAGCCTGAACACTGAAGCTTTCTTT. Its translation: CASLDSLNTEAFF.

The chain carries TRBV5-1 and TRBJ2-5, with D hard to call. CDR1 and CDR2 from the germline V gene are SGHRS and YFSETQ. The V gene lost 4 bases and the J gene lost 5 bases, with 9 bases spanning the gap. CDR3 size: 12 residues. In nucleotides, the CDR3 is TGCGCCAGCAGCAACCCGCCCGAGACCCAGTACTTC. This translates into CASSNPPETQYF.

This CDR3 is CASSQREEGLHEQYF. The CDR3 DNA is TGTGCCAGCAGCCAGCGGGAAGAGGGACTACACGAGCAGTACTTC. The rearrangement links TRBV16 to TRBJ2-7, with 7 bases identical to TRBD2. J lost 5 bases, V lost 3 bases, and 10 bases had no gene match. The CDR3 extends over 15 amino acids. Germline assignment: CDR1 KGHSY and CDR2 FQNENV.

J is TRBJ2-7 and V is TRBV25-1, with D perhaps being TRBD1 or TRBD2 (5 bases each). The germline V gene encodes CDR1 MGHDK and CDR2 SYGVNS. CDR3 size: 14 residues. V lost 4 bases and J 3 bases, leaving 13 bases between the germline ends. The CDR3 is CASSGPGGGYEQYF. CDR3 DNA sequence: TGTGCCAGCAGTGGGCCGGGTGGGGGCTACGAGCAGTACTTC.

The genes are TRBV6-1 and TRBJ1-5; D possibly corresponds to TRBD1 (6 bases). V was pared by 4 bases and J by 0 bases, with 16 bases between. The germline gives CDR1 MNHNS, CDR2 SASEGT. This CDR3 spans 17 amino acids. CDR3 sequence (DNA): TGTGCCAGCAGTGGAGGGGGTAAGACTAATAGCAATCAGCCCCAGCATTTT. Protein product: CASSGGGKTNSNQPQHF.

The chain recombines TRBV10-3 with TRBJ1-4; TRBD1 might be the D (6 bases). Deletions cut 3 bases from V and 3 bases from J, with 20 bases between. Germline assignment: CDR1 ENHRY and CDR2 SYGVKD. The CDR3 has 18 amino acids. The CDR3 DNA is TGTGCCATCAGTGACCCGAGGGGAGGGGGTGTTGCTAATGAAAAACTGTTTTTT. Translation: CAISDPRGGGVANEKLFF.

V gene TRBV5-1 combines with J gene TRBJ1-1; D uncertain. CDR1 is SGHRS and CDR2 is YFSETQ in the germline V gene. CDR3 length: 15 amino acids. V dropped 0 bases and J dropped 2 bases, with 11 bases sitting between them. For the CDR3, the DNA is TGCGCCAGCAGCTTGGCGGGGAGCAGAAACACTGAAGCTTTCTTT. It specifies CASSLAGSRNTEAFF.

The rearrangement uses TRBV12-5 and TRBJ2-2, with D tentatively TRBD1 (6 bases). This CDR3 is 14 amino acids long. The V and J ends lost 2 bases and 5 bases respectively, with 9 bases between them. Germline V gene data show CDR1 as LGHNT and CDR2 as FRNRAP. CDR3 DNA sequence: TGTGCTAGTGGTTTGAGACAGGTGACCGGGGAGCTGTTTTTT. Encoded protein: CASGLRQVTGELFF.

V usage is TRBV2 and J usage is TRBJ1-3; D is uncertain. The CDR3 extends over 14 amino acids. Germline CDR1 reads SNHLY; CDR2 reads FYNNEI. The V end lost 6 bases, the J end lost 4 bases, and 13 bases lay between the germline ends. CDR3 in DNA: TGTGCCAGCAGCCCGCCCGGCGCCGGAAACACCATATATTTT. Residues: CASSPPGAGNTIYF.

The genes are TRBV5-6 and TRBJ2-3; 11 bases are a match to TRBD2. The CDR3 spans 17 residues. V gave up 4 bases and J gave up 2 bases; unmatched junction bases: 9. Germline loops: CDR1 SGHDT, CDR2 YYEEEE. The CDR3 loop is CASSLAGTSGITDTQYF. Written as DNA, the CDR3 is TGTGCCAGCAGCCTGGCCGGGACTAGCGGTATCACAGATACGCAGTATTTT.

The chain combines TRBV11-2 with TRBJ2-5, with 11 bases aligning to TRBD2. Germline trimming cut 5 bases from V and 4 bases from J; bases unmatched to any gene: 6. Per germline, CDR1 SGHAT and CDR2 FQNNGV. The CDR3 covers 15 residues. The CDR3 sequence: CASSNLGTSGETQYF. In DNA form, the CDR3 reads TGTGCCAGCAGCAATCTCGGGACTAGCGGAGAGACCCAGTACTTC.

This clone was seen a handful of times. The chain joins TRBV27 to TRBJ1-2; 8 bases line up with TRBD1. The trim removed 5 bases at V and 7 bases at J, leaving 9 bases unmatched. This CDR3 comprises 14 residues. Germline assignment: CDR1 MNHEY and CDR2 SMNVEV (reference sequence). The CDR3 sequence is CASSPQGRGPGYTF. The CDR3 DNA reads TGTGCCAGCAGTCCACAGGGCAGGGGGCCTGGCTACACCTTC.

The genes are TRBV5-4 and TRBJ2-5; perhaps TRBD1 as D (6 bases). V was pared by 4 bases and J by 5 bases, with 15 bases between. Germline V gene sequence: CDR1 SGHNT, CDR2 YYREEE (reference sequence). CDR3 length: 14 amino acids. Here the CDR3 DNA reads TGTGCCAGCAGCATAGGACAGTTAACGGAGACCCAGTACTTC. Protein: CASSIGQLTETQYF.

In this sample, this clone turned up once. The chain recombines TRBV19 with TRBJ2-2; 7 nucleotides match TRBD1. The V gene's germline CDR1 is LNHDA and CDR2 SQIVND (reference sequence). The CDR3 runs 18 residues. V was clipped by 3 bases and J by 1 base; unmatched bases: 11. CDR3: CASSISDRVRGNTGELFF. CDR3 nucleotide sequence: TGTGCCAGTAGTATTAGCGACAGGGTCCGAGGGAACACCGGGGAGCTGTTTTTT.

V usage is TRBV5-6 and J usage is TRBJ2-5; a weak D match, TRBD2 (5 bases). This CDR3 has 14 amino acids. Between the trimmed V and J ends, which lost 4 bases and 3 bases, there was a span of 13 bases. Looked up from germline, CDR1 is SGHDT and CDR2 is YYEEEE. The DNA for the CDR3 is TGTGCCAGCAGCCCCGTCGGGCGGGAAGAGACCCAGTACTTC. Protein product: CASSPVGREETQYF.

This chain links TRBV19 with TRBJ2-2; TRBD2 matches at 7 bases. Trimming removed 4 bases from V and 6 bases from J; junction bases left unmatched: 11. The CDR3 is 16 residues long. Germline CDR1 LNHDA, CDR2 SQIVND (reference sequence). This CDR3 is CASSTVIRGDSGELFF. The DNA of the CDR3 is TGTGCCAGTAGTACGGTAATCCGGGGGGATTCCGGGGAGCTGTTTTTT.

The rearrangement links TRBV6-6 to TRBJ1-6, with D unclear. The CDR3 extends over 16 amino acids. Germline V lookup: CDR1 MNHNY, CDR2 SVGAGI (reference sequence). The V gene lost 9 bases and the J gene lost 0 bases, with 15 bases spanning the gap. CDR3 residues: CARAAGGRSYNSPLHF. CDR3 nucleotides: TGTGCCAGGGCCGCGGGTGGCCGCTCCTATAATTCACCCCTCCACTTT.

The chain links TRBV30 to TRBJ1-2; D remains unclear. CDR1 and CDR2 (germline): GTSNPN, SVGIG (reference sequence). The CDR3 extends over 14 amino acids. The V end lost 0 bases, the J end lost 4 bases, and 12 bases lay between the germline ends. CDR3 protein: CAWSVWGAVYGYTF. As DNA, the CDR3 is TGTGCCTGGAGTGTGTGGGGAGCGGTCTATGGCTACACCTTC. Full variable domain (missing parts from reference TRBV30 and TRBJ1-2): SQTIHQWPATLVQPVGSPLSLECTVEGTSNPNLYWYRQAAGRGLQLLFYSVGIGQISSEVPQNLSASRPQDRQFILSSKKLLLSDSGFYLCAWSVWGAVYGYTFGSGTRLTVV.

This clone was seen only a few times. This chain connects TRBV2 to TRBJ1-2, with a possible D match to TRBD1 (6 bases). Trimming left V 2 bases short and J 7 bases short, with 14 bases between. Germline CDR1 is SNHLY and CDR2 is FYNNEI. The length of the CDR3 is 14 residues. CDR3 sequence: CASSESPTGSGYTF. The DNA for the CDR3 is TGTGCCAGCAGTGAATCCCCGACAGGAAGTGGCTACACCTTC.

The chain employs TRBV6-6 and TRBJ1-3, with TRBD1 identical over 8 bases. This CDR3 contains 14 residues. Trimming cost V 5 bases and J 2 bases; bases outside gene matches: 2. In germline, CDR1 is MNHNY, CDR2 SVGAGI (reference sequence). In nucleotides, the CDR3 is TGTGCCAGCAGTCAGACAGGGGCTGGAAACACCATATATTTT. Translation: CASSQTGAGNTIYF.

The chain couples TRBV10-3 to TRBJ1-6, with D unresolved. The CDR3 runs to 14 residues. Germline assignment: CDR1 ENHRY and CDR2 SYGVKD. V gave up 6 bases and J gave up 8 bases, with 14 bases separating them. CDR3: CAISRGQEDSPLHF. Written as DNA, the CDR3 is TGTGCCATCAGCCGGGGTCAGGAGGATTCACCCCTCCACTTT.